This passage covers 22 T cell receptor beta chains from one sample sequenced in a study of blood T cells in healthy people across ages. Sample-barcoded 5' priming and a J-beta primer mix drove a second PCR of roughly 6 to 12 cycles. Each CDR3 protein is one row after TCRdb ran MiXCR on the 5' RACE reads. The data contain 550,000 to 750,000 distinct CDR3 sequences, under 25% of them singletons. Sequencing used blood. The receptors derive from a man between 65 and 85 years old in good health.

Ten or more counts support this clonotype. The CDR3 reads CATSDPATGGETQYF. The CDR3, as DNA: TGTGCCACCAGTGATCCTGCAACGGGAGGGGAGACCCAGTACTTC. The chain is built from TRBV24-1 and TRBJ2-5; 8 nucleotides align to TRBD2. Germline values: CDR1 KGHDR, CDR2 SFDVKD. CDR3 length: 15 amino acids. After removal of 3 bases from V and 5 bases from J, the junction contained 7 bases not matched to a gene.

The V call is TRBV19, the J call TRBJ2-7; D might be TRBD2 (6 bases). This CDR3 is built from 14 residues. V lost 5 bases to trimming and J lost 3 bases, with 14 bases between them. The V gene's germline CDR1 is LNHDA and CDR2 SQIVND (reference sequence). Here the CDR3 DNA reads TGTGCCAGTAGTCCAGCGGAGGGCCGCTACGAGCAGTACTTC. It encodes CASSPAEGRYEQYF.

This clonotype turned up a few times. The DNA of the CDR3 is TGTGCCAGCAAACCAGGGCGCTACGAGCAGTACTTC. It yields the protein CASKPGRYEQYF. This chain connects TRBV21-1 to TRBJ2-7; the table calls TRBD1, which could not be checked here. TRBV21-1 is a pseudogene locus. The length of the CDR3 is 12 residues.

In its sample, this clonotype was seen a few times. The chain uses TRBV24-1 and TRBJ2-1; maybe TRBD2 (7 bases). The V end lost 6 bases, the J end lost 8 bases, and 16 bases lay between the germline ends. The CDR3 contains 14 residues. The germline V gene encodes CDR1 KGHDR and CDR2 SFDVKD. The CDR3 DNA is TGTGCCACCAGTTCACCTGGGGGGGCCGATGAGCAGTTCTTC. Protein sequence: CATSSPGGADEQFF.

This sequence joins TRBV5-1 and TRBJ2-5; 14 bases agree with TRBD2. Gene TRBJ2-7 matches the end of the DNA better, so the J call may be wrong. This CDR3 is 16 amino acids long. From germline, CDR1 is SGHRS and CDR2 YFSETQ. CDR3 sequence reads: CASSLYGTSGSSEQYF. In DNA form, the CDR3 reads TGCGCCAGCAGCTTGTATGGGACTAGCGGGAGTAGCGAGCAGTACTTC.

The sample holds a few counts of this clonotype. This chain uses TRBV28 with TRBJ2-5; TRBD1 is a possible D gene (5 bases). The closer fit of TRBJ2-1 to the DNA end suggests the J call may be wrong. Germline V gives CDR1 MDHEN, CDR2 SYDVKM. This CDR3 is 15 amino acids long. CDR3 loop: CASSFWAGNRNEQFF. The CDR3, as DNA: TGTGCCAGCAGTTTTTGGGCAGGGAATAGGAATGAGCAGTTCTTC.

This clonotype was detected a few times. CDR3: CASRSPGEGNTEAFF. CDR3 sequence (DNA): TGTGCCAGCAGGTCCCCCGGGGAGGGAAACACTGAAGCTTTCTTT. J is TRBJ1-1 and V is TRBV6-1; D gene ambiguous. V dropped 6 bases and J dropped 2 bases, with 16 bases sitting between them. CDR1 and CDR2 (germline): MNHNS, SASEGT. The CDR3 is made up of 15 amino acids.

This clonotype was counted a few times. The chain is built from TRBV12-3 or TRBV12-4 and TRBJ1-4; TRBD1 is a possible D gene (6 bases). The CDR3 runs 14 residues. Trimming left V 10 bases short and J 6 bases short, with 18 bases between. CDR3 in amino acids: CATGETGKHEKLFF. The CDR3 bases are TGTGCCACGGGGGAAACAGGGAAACATGAAAAACTGTTTTTT.

The rearrangement joins TRBV6-5 to TRBJ1-4, with 7 bases lining up with TRBD1. There are 14 residues in the CDR3. Germline loops: CDR1 MNHEY, CDR2 SVGAGI. Losses at the gene ends were 8 bases for V and 4 bases for J; bases not matched to a gene: 7. The CDR3 spells CASSKGTVNEKLFF. The CDR3 DNA reads as TGTGCCAGCTCTAAGGGGACAGTTAATGAAAAACTGTTTTTT.

This clonotype occurred a few times. The chain recombines TRBV20-1 with TRBJ2-7; 9 bases match TRBD2. The CDR3 is 13 amino acids. V was pared by 3 bases and J by 1 base, with 1 base of the junction left unmatched. In germline, CDR1 is DFQATT, CDR2 SNEGSKA (reference sequence). The CDR3 DNA is TGCAGTGCTAGGACTAGCGGATCCTACGAGCAGTACTTC. Residues: CSARTSGSYEQYF.

V usage is TRBV6-1 and J usage is TRBJ2-5; 9 bases match TRBD1. Germline lookup yields CDR1 MNHNS and CDR2 SASEGT. V shed 4 bases, J shed 4 bases, and the junction held 4 bases outside the gene matches. CDR3 length: 14 amino acids. CDR3 sequence (DNA): TGTGCCAGCAGTGCCCAGACAGGGGGAGAGACCCAGTACTTC. Translating gives CASSAQTGGETQYF.

This chain uses TRBV7-6 with TRBJ1-4, with TRBD1 matching 7 bases. The CDR3 is 14 amino acids. The V gene end was trimmed by 1 base and the J gene end by 8 bases; junction bases not matched to a gene: 4. The V gene's germline CDR1 is SGHVS and CDR2 FNYEAQ. The CDR3 nucleotides are TGTGCCAGCAGCTTAGACAGGGGTGAAGAAAAACTGTTTTTT. This gives the protein CASSLDRGEEKLFF.

This CDR3 is CASSPIQRSGYNEQFF. CDR3 nucleotide sequence: TGTGCCAGCAGCCCCATACAGCGGAGCGGATACAATGAGCAGTTCTTC. The V call is TRBV3-1, the J call TRBJ2-1; a possible D gene is TRBD2 (5 bases). V was trimmed by 4 bases and J by 4 bases, leaving 17 bases between them. The germline V gene encodes CDR1 LGHDT and CDR2 YNNKEL (reference sequence). The CDR3 length is 16 residues.

Notes on this clonotype: The junction does not match germline at one end; this may be a read error. V and J are TRBV20-1 and TRBJ1-1; D uncertain. CDR1 and CDR2 from the germline V gene are DFQATT and SNEGSKA (reference sequence). The CDR3 is 14 residues long. Written as DNA, the CDR3 is TGCAGTGCTAGTCACAGTTCCATGAACACTGAAGCTTCCTTT. As protein: CSASHSSMNTEASF.

The chain joins TRBV20-1 to TRBJ2-1, with D maybe TRBD2 (6 bases). This CDR3 region has 13 residues. Germline V gene data show CDR1 as DFQATT and CDR2 as SNEGSKA (reference sequence). Trimming took 3 bases from V and 0 from J, leaving 6 bases between them. CDR3 residues: CSARTSSYNEQFF. The CDR3 DNA follows: TGCAGTGCTAGGACTAGCTCCTACAATGAGCAGTTCTTC.

In this sample, this clonotype turned up a few times. J is TRBJ2-3 and V is TRBV5-1; 9 bases fit TRBD2. This CDR3 is built from 14 residues. Germline V lookup: CDR1 SGHRS, CDR2 YFSETQ. V shed 3 bases and J 3 bases; nucleotides not matched to a gene: 2. The CDR3 reads CASSWREGTDTQYF. DNA of the CDR3: TGCGCCAGCAGCTGGCGGGAGGGGACAGATACGCAGTATTTT.

V usage is TRBV6-4 and J usage is TRBJ1-6; no clear D gene. Trimming took 4 bases from V and 14 from J, leaving 9 bases between them. CDR3 size: 11 residues. CDR1 is MRHNA, CDR2 SNTAGT, per germline. The CDR3 coding sequence is TGTGCCAGCAGTGGATGGGTCACCCTCCACTTT. It specifies CASSGWVTLHF.

A few counts support this clonotype. V and J are TRBV6-1 and TRBJ1-5; 9 nucleotides line up with TRBD1. The CDR3 has 18 amino acids. Germline loops: CDR1 MNHNS, CDR2 SASEGT. The V segment lost 6 bases and the J segment 2 bases; nucleotides outside the gene matches: 14. The CDR3 nucleotides are TGTGCCAGCAGATCCAACGGGACAGGGAAGGCCGGCAATCAGCCCCAGCATTTT. It is translated as CASRSNGTGKAGNQPQHF.

The rearrangement uses TRBV5-1 and TRBJ2-5; D is unresolved. This CDR3 contains 15 residues. Germline values: CDR1 SGHRS, CDR2 YFSETQ. V was clipped by 0 bases and J by 1 base, with 10 bases between them. CDR3 sequence (DNA): TGCGCCAGCAGCTTGGAGGCAAGAACCCAAGAGACCCAGTACTTC. Translated: CASSLEARTQETQYF.

This chain joins TRBV28 and TRBJ2-7; 7 nucleotides agree with TRBD2. With V trimmed by 5 bases and J by 0 bases, 4 bases remained unmatched. The CDR3 is 14 residues long. The germline V gene encodes CDR1 MDHEN and CDR2 SYDVKM. CDR3 coding DNA: TGTGCCAGCAGTGGGAGGGCCTACTCCTACGAGCAGTACTTC. Its translation: CASSGRAYSYEQYF.

V usage is TRBV20-1 and J usage is TRBJ2-5; 7 positions match TRBD2. CDR1 is DFQATT and CDR2 is SNEGSKA in the germline V gene (reference sequence). V trimming: 4 bases; J trimming: 1 base; junction bases outside the gene matches: 3. The CDR3 totals 13 residues. The CDR3 loop reads CSATLAAQETQYF. CDR3 coding DNA: TGCAGTGCTACCCTAGCGGCCCAAGAGACCCAGTACTTC.

This clonotype appeared a single time. Mismatch with germline at one junction end may stem from a read error. The chain employs TRBV20-1 and TRBJ2-1; possible D gene TRBD2, 5 bases. CDR1 and CDR2 (germline): DFQATT, SNEGSKA (reference sequence). The CDR3 runs 14 residues. The CDR3 is CSAREGSSCNEQFF. CDR3 sequence (DNA): TGCAGTGCTAGAGAGGGGAGCTCCTGCAATGAGCAGTTCTTC.